These 25 T cell receptor beta chains share one sample of origin, sequenced in a study of cytomegalovirus exposure and HLA in healthy donors. PCR involved 60 Vbeta and 13 Jbeta primers. Generated by immunoSEQ multiplex PCR, the TCRdb table keeps only in-frame clones and is missing some. Of 150,000 to 200,000 clones listed, 65% to 85% were seen once; the top ten hold roughly 7.1%. The sequenced material came from PBMCs. The receptors shown here come from a man aged 40-55 years in good health and CMV-seropositive.

The rearrangement links TRBV6-1 to TRBJ2-7; a weak D match, TRBD1 (5 bases). Germline V lookup: CDR1 MNHNS, CDR2 SASEGT. CDR3 length: 11 residues. Between the trimmed V and J ends, which lost 4 bases and 6 bases, there was a span of 7 bases. For the CDR3, the DNA is TGTGCCAGCAGTGGCCAGGGCGAGCAGTACTTC. Its protein is CASSGQGEQYF.

The chain recombines TRBV29-1 with TRBJ2-2; the match to TRBD2 covers 8 bases. This CDR3 comprises 13 residues. With 7 bases clipped from V and 5 bases from J, the junction kept 6 bases outside the gene matches. Germline V gene lookup returns CDR1 SQVTM and CDR2 ANQGSEA. The DNA of the CDR3 is TGCAGCGCCCGGGAGGGTGGAACCGGGGAGCTGTTTTTT. Its protein product is CSAREGGTGELFF.

V usage is TRBV6-6 and J usage is TRBJ2-5; D possibly corresponds to TRBD2 (5 bases). The length of the CDR3 is 14 residues. V lost 0 bases and J lost 5, with 10 bases in between. Germline V CDR1 and CDR2: MNHNY, SVGAGI (reference sequence). The chain's CDR3 is CASSYSIGVETQYF. The CDR3 DNA reads as TGTGCCAGCAGTTACTCGATCGGGGTGGAGACCCAGTACTTC.

The chain has TRBV9 and TRBJ2-1; 8 bases align to TRBD2. CDR1 SGDLS and CDR2 YYNGEE come from the germline V gene. CDR3 length equals 15 residues. With V trimmed by 0 bases and J by 8 bases, 7 bases remained unmatched. In nucleotides, the CDR3 is TGTGCCAGCAGCGTAGGATCGGGGGGGCTTCATGAGCAGTTCTTC. This encodes CASSVGSGGLHEQFF.

V gene TRBV18 combines with J gene TRBJ1-5, with D tentatively TRBD1 (5 bases). Per germline, CDR1 KGHSH and CDR2 LQKENI. Between the trimmed V and J ends, which lost 1 base and 3 bases, there was a span of 19 bases. The CDR3 runs 18 residues. CDR3 sequence (DNA): TGTGCCAGCTCACCACTTCCAGGAACAGGATCCTCCAATCAGCCCCAGCATTTT. Translation: CASSPLPGTGSSNQPQHF.

The rearrangement joins TRBV2 to TRBJ2-4, with a possible D match to TRBD1 (5 bases). In germline, CDR1 is SNHLY, CDR2 FYNNEI. The CDR3 loop spans 17 amino acids. V was cut by 5 bases and J by 0 bases, with 17 bases left in between. The DNA for the CDR3 is TGTGCCAGCAGTTCGGACACTTACGACATAGCCAAAAACATTCAGTACTTC. Encoded protein: CASSSDTYDIAKNIQYF.

The chain links TRBV29-1 to TRBJ2-1, with a tentative D call TRBD2 (6 bases). Germline CDR1 is SQVTM and CDR2 is ANQGSEA. This CDR3 region has 13 residues. V shed 7 bases and J shed 7 bases, with 17 bases lying between them. The CDR3 DNA follows: TGCAGCGCCAACGGGGGTTCGGGGAATGAGCAGTTCTTC. It is translated as CSANGGSGNEQFF.

The V and J genes are TRBV7-3 and TRBJ2-7, with D tentatively TRBD2 (5 bases). Trimming left V 3 bases short and J 0 bases short, with 12 bases between. The CDR3 is 15 amino acids. Per germline, CDR1 SGHTA and CDR2 FQGTGA. DNA of the CDR3: TGTGCCAGCAGCTTCCAACCGGGGTCCTCCTACGAGCAGTACTTC. As protein: CASSFQPGSSYEQYF.

The chain uses TRBV2 and TRBJ2-5, with TRBD1 identical over 10 bases. The CDR3 covers 15 residues. In germline, CDR1 is SNHLY, CDR2 FYNNEI. The ends lost 3 bases at V and 2 bases at J; junction bases unmatched: 3. The CDR3 spells CASSEDRGEQETQYF. The DNA for the CDR3 is TGTGCCAGCAGTGAGGACAGGGGGGAACAAGAGACCCAGTACTTC.

The chain recombines TRBV2 with TRBJ1-5, with a tentative D call TRBD1 (5 bases). V was cut by 2 bases and J by 0 bases, with 8 bases left in between. CDR3 length equals 15 residues. Germline V CDR1 and CDR2: SNHLY, FYNNEI. CDR3 DNA sequence: TGTGCCAGCAGTGAATGGGGGGGTAGCAATCAGCCCCAGCATTTT. It specifies CASSEWGGSNQPQHF.

The chain uses TRBV2 and TRBJ2-3; 8 bases are a match to TRBD2. V lost 1 base, J lost 3 bases, and 6 bases stayed unmatched. Per germline, CDR1 SNHLY and CDR2 FYNNEI. The CDR3 consists of 16 residues. In DNA, the CDR3 is TGTGCCAGCAGTGAAGGCGGGGGGAGGGGGACAGATACGCAGTATTTT. This encodes CASSEGGGRGTDTQYF.

This CDR3 is CASSKGSDQPQHF. Written as DNA, the CDR3 is TGTGCCAGCAGCAAGGGGTCGGATCAGCCCCAGCATTTT. V usage is TRBV7-2 and J usage is TRBJ1-5, with D possibly being TRBD1 (5 bases). CDR3 length: 13 residues. Trimming shortened V by 5 bases and J by 5 bases, and 10 bases separated the two germline ends. CDR1 is SGHTA, CDR2 FQGNSA, per germline.

This sequence joins TRBV27 and TRBJ1-4, with a tentative D call TRBD1 (6 bases). Germline CDR1 MNHEY, CDR2 SMNVEV (reference sequence). The CDR3 length is 14 residues. Trimming took 3 bases from V and 8 from J, leaving 13 bases between them. CDR3 loop: CASSFQGPGEKLFF. In nucleotides, the CDR3 is TGTGCCAGCAGTTTCCAGGGGCCGGGAGAAAAACTGTTTTTT.

This clone was seen just once. The chain is built from TRBV5-1 and TRBJ2-5, with TRBD2 identical over 8 bases. J was trimmed by 2 bases and V by 4 bases; bases with no gene match: 4. Looked up from germline, CDR1 is SGHRS and CDR2 is YFSETQ. The CDR3 length is 14 residues. The CDR3 DNA sequence: TGCGCCAGCAGCCCCGGGGGGGGACAAGAGACCCAGTACTTC. It translates to CASSPGGGQETQYF.

The chain is built from TRBV12-5 and TRBJ1-1; 11 bases fit TRBD1. V lost 6 bases, J lost 5 bases, and 11 bases stayed unmatched. The CDR3 totals 16 residues. Germline V CDR1 and CDR2: LGHNT, FRNRAP. This CDR3 reads CASGAGQGAKGTEAFF. The CDR3 DNA reads as TGTGCTAGTGGGGCCGGACAGGGGGCAAAGGGGACTGAAGCTTTCTTT.

DNA for the CDR3: TGTGCCAGCAGCTTGGCGGACAGGGCGGGCGAGCAGTACTTC. Its protein is CASSLADRAGEQYF. J is TRBJ2-7 and V is TRBV5-4, with TRBD1 matching over 8 bases. The V gene end was trimmed by 0 bases and the J gene end by 6 bases; junction bases not matched to a gene: 5. Germline V lookup: CDR1 SGHNT, CDR2 YYREEE (reference sequence). The CDR3 has 14 residues.

This clone was seen more than once but under ten times. V gene TRBV4-2 combines with J gene TRBJ1-5; 8 bases match TRBD1. Trimming removed 10 bases from V and 4 bases from J; junction bases left unmatched: 12. CDR3 size: 15 residues. Germline values: CDR1 LGHNA, CDR2 YNFKEQ. The CDR3, as DNA: TGTGCCACCAAAGCCGAACAGGGGGGAAATCAGCCCCAGCATTTT. Protein: CATKAEQGGNQPQHF.

V and J are TRBV23-1 and TRBJ1-4; D gene unclear. TRBV23-1 is designated an ORF whose function remains uncertain. The CDR3 loop spans 15 amino acids. Between the trimmed V and J ends, which lost 8 bases and 0 bases, there was a span of 13 bases. CDR3 sequence: CASATPGTTNEKLFF. The CDR3 coding sequence is TGCGCCAGCGCCACGCCCGGGACAACTAATGAAAAACTGTTTTTT.

The chain employs TRBV7-6 and TRBJ2-3; D is unclear. V lost 0 bases and J lost 1, with 11 bases in between. The CDR3 extends over 16 amino acids. Germline V gene lookup returns CDR1 SGHVS and CDR2 FNYEAQ. The CDR3 protein is CASSLAGRLGTDTQYF. DNA for the CDR3: TGTGCCAGCAGCTTAGCGGGCCGGTTGGGCACAGATACGCAGTATTTT.

The gene calls are TRBV11-2 and TRBJ2-5, with a possible D match to TRBD1 (5 bases). Germline V gene lookup returns CDR1 SGHAT and CDR2 FQNNGV. Trimming took 5 bases from V and 5 from J, leaving 15 bases between them. The CDR3 covers 14 residues. The CDR3 loop reads CASSPQGFGETQYF. The CDR3 DNA is TGTGCCAGCAGCCCCCAGGGATTTGGGGAGACCCAGTACTTC. The full variable domain, its missing parts supplied by reference TRBV11-2 and TRBJ2-5, is EAGVAQSPRYKIIEKRQSVAFWCNPISGHATLYWYQQILGQGPKLLIQFQNNGVVDDSQLPKDRFSAERLKGVDSTLKIQPAKLEDSAVYLCASSPQGFGETQYFGPGTRLLVL.

V and J are TRBV7-9 and TRBJ1-1; 8 bases fit TRBD1. Germline V gene data show CDR1 as SEHNR and CDR2 as FQNEAQ (reference sequence). The CDR3 runs 15 residues. The V and J ends lost 3 bases and 1 base, in that order; junction bases with no gene match: 4. For the CDR3, the DNA is TGTGCCAGCAGCTTCCGGACAGGGTGGAACACTGAAGCTTTCTTT. As protein: CASSFRTGWNTEAFF.

This sequence joins TRBV27 and TRBJ2-7; 12 nucleotides align to TRBD2. Germline V CDR1 and CDR2: MNHEY, SMNVEV (reference sequence). With V trimmed by 4 bases and J by 0 bases, 1 base remained unmatched. CDR3 length: 15 residues. In nucleotides, the CDR3 is TGTGCCAGCAGTTCGACTAGCGGGGGCTCCTACGAGCAGTACTTC. Its translation: CASSSTSGGSYEQYF.

The chain carries TRBV6-1 and TRBJ2-7, with D maybe TRBD2 (6 bases). Germline V gene lookup returns CDR1 MNHNS and CDR2 SASEGT. V lost 5 bases, J lost 7 bases, and 15 bases lay in between. This CDR3 spans 13 amino acids. This CDR3 reads CASSLGGGREQYF. CDR3 sequence (DNA): TGTGCCAGCAGTCTGGGTGGGGGGAGGGAGCAGTACTTC.

The table lists this clone with a count of one. The chain combines TRBV19 with TRBJ1-6, with no clear D. Germline lookup yields CDR1 LNHDA and CDR2 SQIVND (reference sequence). This CDR3 contains 17 residues. Trimming left V 6 bases short and J 1 base short, with 16 bases between. Here the CDR3 DNA reads TGTGCCAGTAGCCCATTGGAGAGGATTTCCTATAATTCACCCCTCCACTTT. Encoded protein: CASSPLERISYNSPLHF.

The chain employs TRBV15 and TRBJ1-5, with D perhaps matching TRBD1 (5 bases). The CDR3 covers 14 residues. Germline CDR1 is LNHNV and CDR2 is YYDKDF (reference sequence). Trimming left V 3 bases short and J 5 bases short, with 11 bases between. The CDR3 region is CATSSGGDDQPQHF. CDR3 nucleotides: TGTGCCACCAGCAGTGGAGGGGACGATCAGCCCCAGCATTTT.